The rows below give T cell receptor beta chains drawn from one sample of a study of blood T cell repertoires in COVID-19. Sequenced by immunoSEQ multiplex PCR; TCRdb stores in-frame clones only, minus some. The sample holds about 250,000 clones; 86% are singletons and the top ten take approximately 6%. Sequencing was done on a sample of peripheral blood. These receptor sequences come from a woman of 80 years or more with COVID-19, enrolled during active disease. CDR3s include the opening cysteine and the closing phenylalanine or tryptophan. D genes are given only for firm matches. Size values are once, few and many counts, or a class for expanded clones, and some rows have none.

TRBV7-2	TRBJ2-5	-	-	CASSLTVGALETQYF	TGTGCCAGCAGCTTAACGGTGGGGGCCCTGGAGACCCAGTACTTC
TRBV6-5	TRBJ1-4	-	-	CASSYSGAKGEKLFF	TGTGCCAGCAGTTACTCGGGGGCTAAGGGTGAAAAACTGTTTTTT
TRBV6-1	TRBJ2-3	TRBD2	-	CASSELAGWGADTQYF	TGTGCCAGCAGTGAACTAGCGGGGTGGGGCGCAGATACGCAGTATTTT
TRBV30	TRBJ1-1	-	-	CAWSALGAKAFF	TGTGCCTGGAGTGCCCTGGGCGCGAAAGCTTTCTTT
TRBV7-9	TRBJ1-2	TRBD1	-	CASRRDRDSYGYTF	TGTGCCAGCAGACGAGACCGGGACAGCTATGGCTACACCTTC
TRBV18	TRBJ1-6	-	-	CASSPEGNSPLHF	TGTGCCAGCTCACCAGAGGGCAATTCACCCCTCCACTTT
TRBV19	TRBJ2-1	-	-	CASSIDVRTSEQFF	TGTGCCAGTAGTATAGACGTAAGGACTTCCGAGCAGTTCTTC
TRBV28	TRBJ1-6	TRBD1	-	CATLTGDETSPLHF	TGTGCCACCCTAACAGGGGATGAGACTTCACCCCTCCACTTT
TRBV7-9	TRBJ1-4	-	-	CASSSGGANEKLFF	TGTGCCAGCAGCTCGGGGGGAGCTAATGAAAAACTGTTTTTT
TRBV10-3	TRBJ1-1	-	-	CAINPGNTEAFF	TGTGCCATCAATCCGGGGAACACTGAAGCTTTCTTT
TRBV12-3/TRBV12-4	TRBJ2-7	-	-	CASSLANRGEQYF	TGTGCCAGCAGTTTAGCAAACCGAGGCGAGCAGTACTTC
TRBV6-6	TRBJ2-1	TRBD2	-	CASSPRTSGGANEQFF	TGTGCCAGCAGTCCTAGGACTAGCGGGGGGGCAAATGAGCAGTTCTTC
TRBV11-3	TRBJ2-1	TRBD1	-	CASSLRPGTDNEQFF	TGTGCCAGCAGCTTAAGGCCGGGGACAGACAATGAGCAGTTCTTC
TRBV3-1/TRBV3-2	TRBJ2-3	-	-	CASSQSRAQYF	TGTGCCAGCAGCCAATCCCGGGCGCAGTATTTT
TRBV29-1	TRBJ1-1	-	-	CSVEGGGSFEAFF	TGCAGCGTTGAAGGAGGGGGATCCTTTGAAGCTTTCTTT
TRBV19	TRBJ2-2	TRBD1	once	CASQGQGGTGELFF	TGTGCCAGCCAGGGACAGGGCGGAACCGGGGAGCTGTTTTTT
TRBV5-1	TRBJ2-7	-	-	CASSSTGPEQYF	TGCGCCAGCAGCTCGACAGGTCCCGAGCAGTACTTC
TRBV28	TRBJ1-5	-	-	CAIGGVGGNQPQHF	TGTGCCATCGGCGGGGTGGGGGGCAATCAGCCCCAGCATTTT
TRBV2	TRBJ1-1	-	once	CASSIQGLDTEAFF	TGTGCCAGCAGCATACAGGGTTTGGACACTGAAGCTTTCTTT
TRBV7-9	TRBJ1-1	TRBD1	-	CASSPPGTGRNTEAFF	TGTGCCAGCAGCCCTCCCGGGACAGGGAGGAACACTGAAGCTTTCTTT
TRBV5-4	TRBJ2-4	-	-	CASSLEARGAAKNIQYF	TGTGCCAGCAGCTTGGAAGCTCGGGGGGCAGCCAAAAACATTCAGTACTTC
TRBV2	TRBJ1-2	-	once	CASTVRGSSDYGYTF	TGTGCCAGCACTGTACGGGGGTCGAGTGACTATGGCTACACCTTC
TRBV14	TRBJ1-5	TRBD1	-	CASSSHRTGAFSNQPQHF	TGTGCCAGCAGCTCGCATCGGACAGGGGCCTTTAGCAATCAGCCCCAGCATTTT
TRBV10-3	TRBJ1-5	-	-	CAISESGQSNQPQHF	TGTGCCATCAGTGAATCAGGTCAAAGCAATCAGCCCCAGCATTTT
TRBV7-8	TRBJ2-5	TRBD2	-	CASGGGAGVETQYF	TGTGCCAGCGGGGGTGGAGCGGGGGTAGAGACCCAGTACTTC
TRBV28	TRBJ1-3	-	few	CASSLGGVGNTIYF	TGTGCCAGCAGTTTAGGAGGCGTTGGAAACACCATATATTTT
TRBV19	TRBJ1-5	-	-	CASSRQGNQPQHF	TGTGCCAGTAGCAGGCAAGGCAATCAGCCCCAGCATTTT
TRBV2	TRBJ2-5	-	-	CASSEALSKTQYF	TGTGCCAGCAGTGAAGCGCTTAGTAAGACCCAGTACTTC
TRBV6-1	TRBJ1-1	-	once	CASSESGTLNTEAFF	TGTGCCAGCAGTGAATCGGGGACACTGAACACTGAAGCTTTCTTT
TRBV7-9	TRBJ2-7	-	few	CASSPSSYEQYF	TGTGCCAGCAGCCCCAGCTCCTACGAGCAGTACTTC
TRBV12-3/TRBV12-4	TRBJ2-1	-	-	CASSSGSSNEQFF	TGTGCCAGCAGTTCGGGGTCGAGCAATGAGCAGTTCTTC
TRBV13	TRBJ2-3	TRBD2	-	CASSPRTGRGGPDTQYF	TGTGCCAGCAGCCCAAGGACGGGGCGGGGGGGCCCAGATACGCAGTATTTT
TRBV5-1	TRBJ1-4	TRBD1	-	CASSPRGSNEKLFF	TGCGCCAGCAGCCCCAGGGGGTCTAATGAAAAACTGTTTTTT
TRBV2	TRBJ2-1	TRBD1	-	CASRATGVGNEQFF	TGTGCCAGCAGAGCGACAGGGGTGGGGAATGAGCAGTTCTTC
TRBV15	TRBJ2-3	TRBD1	-	CATSLRQGSTDTQYF	TGTGCCACCAGCCTCCGACAGGGAAGCACAGATACGCAGTATTTT
TRBV19	TRBJ1-2	-	-	CASSIPGNYGYTF	TGTGCCAGTAGTATCCCAGGGAACTATGGCTACACCTTC
TRBV19	TRBJ1-3	-	-	CASSTTGTPLSSGNTIYF	TGTGCCAGTAGCACCACCGGGACACCGCTTTCCTCTGGAAACACCATATATTTT
TRBV28	TRBJ1-2	TRBD1	-	CASSWTGGGYTF	TGTGCCAGCAGTTGGACAGGTGGGGGCTACACCTTC
TRBV10-1	TRBJ2-2	TRBD1	-	CASRGQGAGELFF	TGCGCCAGCAGGGGACAGGGGGCCGGGGAGCTGTTTTTT
TRBV19	TRBJ1-1	-	-	CASSKARGVTEAFF	TGTGCCAGTAGTAAGGCCAGGGGAGTAACTGAAGCTTTCTTT
TRBV10-3	TRBJ2-5	TRBD2	-	CAISESPASGYNRETQYF	TGTGCCATCAGTGAGTCTCCGGCTAGCGGCTATAATAGGGAGACCCAGTACTTC
TRBV5-5	TRBJ2-2	TRBD2	-	CASSPLAGGNTGELFF	TGTGCCAGCAGCCCACTAGCGGGGGGGAACACCGGGGAGCTGTTTTTT
TRBV6-5	TRBJ1-1	-	-	CASSYPRWGQYTEAFF	TGTGCCAGCAGTTACCCCCGTTGGGGGCAGTACACTGAAGCTTTCTTT
TRBV6-2/TRBV6-3	TRBJ2-7	TRBD2	once	CASSPLAGGHLAYEQYF	TGTGCCAGCAGCCCACTAGCGGGGGGCCACCTCGCCTACGAGCAGTACTTC
TRBV19	TRBJ1-5	-	few	CASSIGSGMGNQPQHF	TGTGCCAGTAGTATCGGATCGGGTATGGGCAATCAGCCCCAGCATTTT
TRBV3-1/TRBV3-2	TRBJ2-2	-	-	CASSQVDPGTLNTGELFF	TGTGCCAGCAGCCAAGTGGACCCCGGGACACTGAACACCGGGGAGCTGTTTTTT
TRBV24-1	TRBJ2-3	TRBD2	-	CATSDLLAGGTDTQYF	TGTGCCACCAGTGATTTACTAGCGGGGGGCACAGATACGCAGTATTTT
TRBV28	TRBJ1-6	-	-	CASRPPLGDNSPLHF	TGTGCCAGCCGTCCACCCTTGGGCGATAATTCACCCCTCCACTTT
TRBV3-1/TRBV3-2	TRBJ2-3	TRBD2	-	CASSQPGLEIPRTDTQYF	TGTGCCAGCAGCCAACCGGGACTAGAAATTCCGCGCACAGATACGCAGTATTTT
TRBV6-5	TRBJ2-7	TRBD1	few	CASSYRDRGPYEQYF	TGTGCCAGCAGTTACCGGGACAGGGGGCCCTACGAGCAGTACTTC
TRBV3-1/TRBV3-2	TRBJ2-5	TRBD2	-	CASSQSPRGWGETQYF	TGTGCCAGCAGCCAGTCCCCGCGGGGGTGGGGGGAGACCCAGTACTTC
TRBV6-5	TRBJ2-1	-	-	CASSFTGLGYNEQFF	TGTGCCAGCAGTTTCACAGGGTTGGGCTACAATGAGCAGTTCTTC
TRBV5-1	TRBJ1-4	-	-	CASRRDTKAEKLFF	TGCGCCAGCAGGAGAGACACCAAAGCAGAAAAACTGTTTTTT
TRBV15	TRBJ1-3	-	-	CATSRGDTNSGNTIYF	TGTGCCACCAGCAGGGGCGACACCAACTCTGGAAACACCATATATTTT